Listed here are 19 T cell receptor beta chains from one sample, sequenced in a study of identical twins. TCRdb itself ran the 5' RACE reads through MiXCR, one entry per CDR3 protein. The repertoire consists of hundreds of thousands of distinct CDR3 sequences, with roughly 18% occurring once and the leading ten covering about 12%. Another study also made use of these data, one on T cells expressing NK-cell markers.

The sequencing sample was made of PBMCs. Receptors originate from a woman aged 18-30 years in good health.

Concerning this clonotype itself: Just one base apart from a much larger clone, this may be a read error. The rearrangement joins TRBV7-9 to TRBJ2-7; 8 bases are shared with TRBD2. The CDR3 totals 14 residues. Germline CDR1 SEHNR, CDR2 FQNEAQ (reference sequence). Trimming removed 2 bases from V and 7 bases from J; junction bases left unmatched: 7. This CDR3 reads CASSLRTSREEQYF. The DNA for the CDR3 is TGTGCCAGCAGCTTAAGGACTAGCCGGGAAGAGCAGTACTTC.

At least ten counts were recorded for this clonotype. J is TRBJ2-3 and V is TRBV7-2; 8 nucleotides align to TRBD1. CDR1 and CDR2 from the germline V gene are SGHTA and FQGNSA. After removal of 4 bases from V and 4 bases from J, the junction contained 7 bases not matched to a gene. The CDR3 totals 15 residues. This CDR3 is CASSYGQGGADTQYF. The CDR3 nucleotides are TGTGCCAGCAGCTACGGACAGGGTGGGGCAGATACGCAGTATTTT.

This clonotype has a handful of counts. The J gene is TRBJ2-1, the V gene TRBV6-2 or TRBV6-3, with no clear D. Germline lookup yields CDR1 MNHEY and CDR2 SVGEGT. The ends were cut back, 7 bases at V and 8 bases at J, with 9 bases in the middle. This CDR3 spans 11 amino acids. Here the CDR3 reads CASTQSYEQFF. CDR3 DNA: TGTGCCAGCACCCAGTCCTATGAGCAGTTCTTC.

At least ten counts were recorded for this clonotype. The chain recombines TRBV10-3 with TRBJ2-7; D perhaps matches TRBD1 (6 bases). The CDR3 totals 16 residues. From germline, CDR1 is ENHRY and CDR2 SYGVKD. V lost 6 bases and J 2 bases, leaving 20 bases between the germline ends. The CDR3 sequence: CAISPGDIPITYEQYF. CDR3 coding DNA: TGTGCCATCAGCCCCGGGGACATACCGATCACCTACGAGCAGTACTTC.

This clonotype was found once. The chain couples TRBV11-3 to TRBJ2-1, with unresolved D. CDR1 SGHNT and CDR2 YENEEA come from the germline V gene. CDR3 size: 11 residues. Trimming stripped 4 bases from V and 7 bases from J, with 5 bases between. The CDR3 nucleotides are TGTGCCAGCAGCTCTAAAAATGAGCAGTTCTTC. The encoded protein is CASSSKNEQFF.

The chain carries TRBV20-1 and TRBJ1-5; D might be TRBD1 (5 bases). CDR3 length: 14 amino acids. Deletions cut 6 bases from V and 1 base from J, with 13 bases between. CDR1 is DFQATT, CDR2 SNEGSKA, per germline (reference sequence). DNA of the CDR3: TGCAGTGCCCAGAAAGGGGAAAGCAATCAGCCCCAGCATTTT. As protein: CSAQKGESNQPQHF.

CDR3 amino acids: CASSPHAGVADTQYF. The CDR3 region has the DNA TGTGCCAGCAGCCCCCACGCGGGAGTAGCAGATACGCAGTATTTT. This sequence joins TRBV3-1 and TRBJ2-3, with TRBD2 matching over 7 bases. V was pared by 4 bases and J by 4 bases, with 8 bases of the junction left unmatched. The CDR3 is 15 residues long. CDR1 and CDR2 (germline): LGHDT, YNNKEL (reference sequence).

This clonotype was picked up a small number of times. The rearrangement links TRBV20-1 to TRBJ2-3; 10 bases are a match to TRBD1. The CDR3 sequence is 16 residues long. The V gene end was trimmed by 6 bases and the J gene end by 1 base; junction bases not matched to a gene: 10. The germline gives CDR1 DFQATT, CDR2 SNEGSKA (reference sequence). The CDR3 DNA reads TGCAGTGCCCCCGGGACAGGGGCGGTAGGCACAGATACGCAGTATTTT. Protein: CSAPGTGAVGTDTQYF.

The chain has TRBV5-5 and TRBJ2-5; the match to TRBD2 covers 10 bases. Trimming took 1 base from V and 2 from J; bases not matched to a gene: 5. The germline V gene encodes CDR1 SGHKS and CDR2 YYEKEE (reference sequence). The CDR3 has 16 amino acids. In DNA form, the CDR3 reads TGTGCCAGCAGCTTGTCCCCTAGCGGGGGACAAGAGACCCAGTACTTC. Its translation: CASSLSPSGGQETQYF.

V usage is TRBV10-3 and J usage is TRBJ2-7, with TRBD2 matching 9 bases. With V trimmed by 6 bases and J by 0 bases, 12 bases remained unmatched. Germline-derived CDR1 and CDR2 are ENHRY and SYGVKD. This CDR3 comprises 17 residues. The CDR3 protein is CAIRAALAGVNSYEQYF. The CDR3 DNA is TGTGCCATCAGAGCTGCCTTAGCGGGGGTGAACTCCTACGAGCAGTACTTC.

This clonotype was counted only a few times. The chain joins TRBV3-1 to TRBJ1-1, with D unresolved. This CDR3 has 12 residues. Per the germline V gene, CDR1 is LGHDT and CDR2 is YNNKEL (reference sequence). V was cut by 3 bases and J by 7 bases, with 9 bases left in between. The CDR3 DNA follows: TGTGCCAGCAGCCACGACGGGGATGAAGCTTTCTTT. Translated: CASSHDGDEAFF.

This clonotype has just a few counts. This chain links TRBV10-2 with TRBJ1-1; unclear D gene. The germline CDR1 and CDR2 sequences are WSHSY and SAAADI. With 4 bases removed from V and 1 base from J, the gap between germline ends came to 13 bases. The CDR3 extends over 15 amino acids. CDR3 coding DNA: TGCGCCAGCAGTGTTGGCTGGGCTTCGAACACTGAAGCTTTCTTT. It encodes CASSVGWASNTEAFF.

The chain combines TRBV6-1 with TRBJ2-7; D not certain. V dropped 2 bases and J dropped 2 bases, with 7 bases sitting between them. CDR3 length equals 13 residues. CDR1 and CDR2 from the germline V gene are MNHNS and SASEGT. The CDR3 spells CASSERPPYEQYF. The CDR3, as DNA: TGTGCCAGCAGTGAACGTCCCCCCTACGAGCAGTACTTC.

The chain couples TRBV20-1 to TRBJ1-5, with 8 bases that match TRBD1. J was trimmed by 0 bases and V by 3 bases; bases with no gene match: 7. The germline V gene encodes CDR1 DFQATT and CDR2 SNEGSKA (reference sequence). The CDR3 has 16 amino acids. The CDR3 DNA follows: TGCAGTGCTAGCGGACAGGGATCCTATAGCAATCAGCCCCAGCATTTT. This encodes CSASGQGSYSNQPQHF.

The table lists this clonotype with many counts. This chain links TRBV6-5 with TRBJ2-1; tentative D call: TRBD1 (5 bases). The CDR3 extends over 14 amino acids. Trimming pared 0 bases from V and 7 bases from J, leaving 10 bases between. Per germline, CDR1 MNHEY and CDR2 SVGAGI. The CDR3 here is CASSYSGPVNEQFF. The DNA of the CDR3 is TGTGCCAGCAGTTACTCGGGGCCTGTGAATGAGCAGTTCTTC.

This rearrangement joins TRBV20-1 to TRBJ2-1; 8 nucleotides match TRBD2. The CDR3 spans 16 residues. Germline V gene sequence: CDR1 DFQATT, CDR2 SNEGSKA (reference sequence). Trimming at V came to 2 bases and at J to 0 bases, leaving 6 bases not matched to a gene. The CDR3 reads CSARLAGASSYNEQFF. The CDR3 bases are TGCAGTGCTAGACTAGCGGGCGCGAGCTCCTACAATGAGCAGTTCTTC.

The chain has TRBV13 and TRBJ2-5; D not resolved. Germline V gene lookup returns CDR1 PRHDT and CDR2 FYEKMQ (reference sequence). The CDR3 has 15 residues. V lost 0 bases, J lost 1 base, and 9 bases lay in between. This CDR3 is CASSLGVPAQETQYF. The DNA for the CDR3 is TGTGCCAGCAGCTTAGGTGTTCCAGCCCAAGAGACCCAGTACTTC.

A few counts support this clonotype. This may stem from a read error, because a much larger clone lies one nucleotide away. CDR3 residues: CASSPLAGDTDTQYF. The CDR3 region has the DNA TGTGCCAGCAGCCCACTAGCGGGAGACACAGATACGCAGTATTTT. V and J are TRBV12-3 or TRBV12-4 and TRBJ2-3, with 11 bases matching TRBD2. V trimming: 6 bases; J trimming: 2 bases; junction bases outside the gene matches: 4. This CDR3 is built from 15 residues.

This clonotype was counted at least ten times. In DNA form, the CDR3 reads TGCGCCAGCAGCGGACCTTCCTACAATGAGCAGTTCTTC. Its protein is CASSGPSYNEQFF. V and J are TRBV5-1 and TRBJ2-1; no firm D call. The CDR3 length is 13 residues. The ends were cut back, 4 bases at V and 1 base at J, with 6 bases in the middle. Germline V CDR1 and CDR2: SGHRS, YFSETQ.